Below, one T cell receptor beta chain is given with its context. A junction boundary mismatches the germline segment, possibly from a read error. The CDR3 consists of 18 residues. The germline CDR1 and CDR2 sequences are LGHNA and YNFKEQ. The record originates from a study of T cells of healthy individuals. TCRdb reanalysed the 5' RACE reads using MiXCR and keeps one entry per CDR3 protein. The sample records 95,000 to 100,000 distinct CDR3 sequences, 17% being singletons. J is TRBJ1-4 and V is TRBV4-2; no clear D gene. The clonotype originates from a human donor in good health. CDR3 coding DNA: TGTGCCAGCAACCAAGAGACGGTCCCCCTCCTAACTAATGAAAAACTGTTTTTT. Amino acid sequence: CASNQETVPLLTNEKLFF.